This TCR beta chain derives from a study of T cell responses to AZD1222 COVID-19 vaccine. Clones were read by immunoSEQ multiplex PCR, and TCRdb kept only the in-frame ones, dropping some. Among 120,000 to 150,000 clones listed, about nine tenths were seen once. Sequencing was performed on peripheral blood, taken 28 days after the second AZD1222 dose. This sequence was found in an adult who received the AZD1222 COVID-19 vaccine.

The CDR3 sequence is CASSQDPPLAGGLSTDTQYF. As DNA, the CDR3 is TGTGCCAGCAGCCAAGACCCCCCTCTAGCGGGGGGCCTTAGCACAGATACGCAGTATTTT. V is TRBV3-1 (or the pseudogene TRBV3-2) and J is TRBJ2-3; 11 bases align to TRBD2. The CDR3 is made up of 20 amino acids. Germline loops: CDR1 LGHDT, CDR2 YNNKEL (reference sequence). Unmatched junction bases numbered 11, after V lost 0 bases and J lost 0 bases.